Here is one T cell receptor (beta chain) with its context. These data originate in a study of blood T cell repertoires in COVID-19. This CDR3 is built from 13 residues. The germline V gene encodes CDR1 ENHRY and CDR2 SYGVKD. Trimming cost V 6 bases and J 5 bases; bases outside gene matches: 5. Profiling relied on immunoSEQ multiplex PCR, and the TCRdb table lists in-frame clones only, not all of them. The data hold about 270,000 clones, with over 75% observed a single time. The chain employs TRBV10-3 and TRBJ2-5, with TRBD2 identical over 8 bases. This receptor was taken from a human donor in a cohort sampled during active COVID-19. Material: peripheral blood. CDR3 nucleotide sequence: TGTGCCATCAGGCGGGAGGTTGAGGAGACCCAGTACTTC. Translated: CAIRREVEETQYF.